The rows below give T cell receptor beta chains drawn from one sample of a study of lung T cells in sarcoidosis with Löfgren's syndrome. TCRdb processed the reads anew with MiXCR; each CDR3 protein has one entry. Of under 25,000 distinct CDR3 sequences listed, under 25% are singletons. Sequencing input: CD4+ T cells from bronchoalveolar lavage. These receptors originate from a human donor with sarcoidosis (Löfgren's syndrome or another form), or a control subject (not recorded which). CDR3s include the opening cysteine and the closing phenylalanine or tryptophan.

TRBV7-2	TRBJ1-2	CASSLWTGFGYTF
TRBV29-1	TRBJ1-5	CSVVMGMAGDQPQHF
TRBV28	TRBJ2-1	CASKSPPHRAYNEQFF
TRBV19	TRBJ2-1	CASSRGLGGGSSYNEQFF
TRBV12-3/TRBV12-4	TRBJ1-2	CASSLGGTEYGYTF
TRBV7-2	TRBJ2-3	CASSLGGLASDTQYF
TRBV20-1	TRBJ2-7	CSARSLVSYEQYF
TRBV20-1	TRBJ2-7	CSARVDRYYEQYF
TRBV20-1	TRBJ2-3	CSASSPTRDTQYF
TRBV5-1	TRBJ1-5	CASTWGVFAHQPQHF
TRBV7-2	TRBJ1-2	CASSSASGRASGYTF
TRBV12-3/TRBV12-4	TRBJ1-1	CASSFRYGERGNTEAFF
TRBV3-1	TRBJ2-1	CASSQLLLGEQFF
TRBV7-2	TRBJ1-1	CASSSHRGSEAFF
TRBV10-3	TRBJ1-6	CAISILPLTSNSPLHF
TRBV18	TRBJ2-3	CASSPSGETVGTQYF
TRBV6-6	TRBJ2-7	CASSYGGSAEQYF
TRBV6-2/TRBV6-3	TRBJ2-5	CASSYGTQETQYF
TRBV18	TRBJ2-5	CASSLPGTTQETQYF
TRBV3-1	TRBJ2-2	CASSRAMTSGYTGELFF
TRBV4-2	TRBJ2-1	CASSQDDQGNEQFF